These 21 T cell receptor beta chains share one sample of origin, sequenced in a study of spatial heterogeneity in lung cancer. The antigens of these receptors remain unknown. Points from the study as a whole: Higher tumor mutation counts went along with higher counts of expanded intratumoral alpha and beta TCRs.

Each CDR3 protein is one row after TCRdb ran MiXCR on the 5' RACE reads. This table holds around 2,800 distinct CDR3 sequences, about 7.4% found once. Time point here: sample taken at primary tumor resection. This specimen was lung tumor tissue, taken at surgery. All receptors derive from a female donor with early-stage non-small cell lung cancer.

The V and J genes are TRBV7-2 and TRBJ2-1; tentative D call: TRBD1 (5 bases). Trimming removed 0 bases from V and 6 bases from J, with 12 bases in between. This CDR3 has 15 amino acids. In germline, CDR1 is SGHTA, CDR2 FQGNSA. The CDR3 protein is CASSLAGGRGNEQFF. The CDR3 DNA is TGTGCCAGCAGCTTAGCTGGCGGTAGGGGCAATGAGCAGTTCTTC.

By sample share, this clonotype is medium-sized. The chain links TRBV7-2 to TRBJ1-2; D remains ambiguous. The CDR3 contains 13 residues. In germline, CDR1 is SGHTA, CDR2 FQGNSA. The germline V and J ends were trimmed by 4 bases and 4 bases, with 10 bases remaining between them. The CDR3 nucleotides read TGTGCCAGCAGCTGGGCAGGCCTCTATGGCTACACCTTC. It encodes CASSWAGLYGYTF. Based on the CDR3 plus reference TRBV7-2 and TRBJ1-2, the full variable domain is GAGVSQSPSNKVTEKGKDVELRCDPISGHTALYWYRQSLGQGLEFLIYFQGNSAPDKSGLPSDRFSAERTGGSVSTLTIQRTQQEDSAVYLCASSWAGLYGYTFGSGTRLTVV.

This clonotype rates as medium-sized. The chain carries TRBV12-3 or TRBV12-4 and TRBJ2-2, with TRBD1 matching over 11 bases. The CDR3 contains 16 residues. With 2 bases clipped from V and 7 bases from J, the junction kept 6 bases outside the gene matches. The CDR3 region is CASSLWTGGLGGELFF. CDR3 sequence (DNA): TGTGCCAGCAGTTTATGGACAGGGGGCCTGGGCGGGGAGCTGTTTTTT.

By share, this clonotype ranks as medium-sized (0.01 to 0.1%). The rearrangement uses TRBV20-1 and TRBJ2-5; D uncertain. V shed 3 bases and J shed 5 bases, with 19 bases lying between them. Germline assignment: CDR1 DFQATT and CDR2 SNEGSKA (reference sequence). The CDR3 is 15 amino acids. CDR3 loop: CSASAIQHRWETQYF. The CDR3 nucleotides are TGCAGTGCTAGCGCGATACAGCATCGATGGGAGACCCAGTACTTC.

This clonotype is termed medium-sized. This rearrangement joins TRBV5-4 to TRBJ2-3; D gene uncertain. Germline-derived CDR1 and CDR2 are SGHNT and YYREEE (reference sequence). The CDR3 covers 13 residues. The V end lost 2 bases, the J end lost 6 bases, and 10 bases lay between the germline ends. The CDR3 reads CASSLRETDTQYF. The DNA for the CDR3 is TGTGCCAGCAGCTTAAGAGAGACGGATACGCAGTATTTT.

By frequency in the sample, this clonotype is medium-sized. The chain couples TRBV7-3 to TRBJ2-1, with TRBD1 identical over 8 bases. Germline loops: CDR1 SGHTA, CDR2 FQGTGA. The CDR3 is 14 residues long. V lost 4 bases, J lost 7 bases, and 6 bases stayed unmatched. The CDR3 spells CASSSDRAGNEQFF. CDR3 bases: TGTGCCAGCAGCTCGGACAGGGCAGGAAATGAGCAGTTCTTC.

By sample share, this clonotype is medium-sized (0.01 to 0.1%). The chain is built from TRBV6-2 or TRBV6-3 and TRBJ1-5; the D gene is possibly TRBD1 (6 bases). The V end lost 8 bases, the J end lost 9 bases, and 14 bases lay between the germline ends. Per germline, CDR1 MNHEY and CDR2 SVGEGT. This CDR3 spans 12 amino acids. Here the CDR3 DNA reads TGTGCCAGCCAACAGGGAGTTCGGCCCCAGCATTTT. Translating gives CASQQGVRPQHF.

This clonotype is medium-sized in the sample. CDR3 nucleotides: TGCAGCGTTGAAGGACGGGACGAGCAGTTCTTC. It yields the protein CSVEGRDEQFF. The V gene is TRBV29-1, the J gene TRBJ2-1; D is possibly TRBD1 or TRBD2 (5 bases each). The V end was cut by 1 base, the J end by 10 bases, with 8 bases between. Germline CDR1 SQVTM, CDR2 ANQGSEA. The CDR3 loop spans 11 amino acids.

This clonotype counts as medium-sized (0.01 to 0.1%). The J gene is TRBJ2-2, the V gene TRBV5-1; 8 nucleotides align to TRBD1. The germline V gene encodes CDR1 SGHRS and CDR2 YFSETQ. This CDR3 comprises 18 residues. V shed 0 bases and J 1 base; nucleotides not matched to a gene: 8. CDR3 amino acids: CASSLATSGTGNTGELFF. CDR3 sequence (DNA): TGCGCCAGCAGCTTGGCAACATCCGGGACAGGGAACACCGGGGAGCTGTTTTTT.

This chain connects TRBV13 to TRBJ2-7; the D is unclear. Germline CDR1 reads PRHDT; CDR2 reads FYEKMQ (reference sequence). The CDR3 is 13 amino acids. V shed 3 bases and J shed 2 bases, with 8 bases lying between them. The CDR3 spells CASSFSLTYEQYF. CDR3 bases: TGTGCCAGCAGCTTCTCCCTCACCTACGAGCAGTACTTC.

By share, this clonotype ranks as medium-sized. The chain has TRBV19 and TRBJ1-5; 7 bases line up with TRBD1. The CDR3 has 16 amino acids. Germline V gene data show CDR1 as LNHDA and CDR2 as SQIVND (reference sequence). V shed 6 bases, J shed 6 bases, and the junction held 14 bases outside the gene matches. CDR3 DNA: TGTGCCAGTAGAGACCCCTCAGGGGGAGAACGTCAGCCCCAGCATTTT. Translated, it gives CASRDPSGGERQPQHF. Looking up the rest from reference TRBV19 and TRBJ1-5 gives the full variable domain: DGGITQSPKYLFRKEGQNVTLSCEQNLNHDAMYWYRQDPGQGLRLIYYSQIVNDFQKGDIAEGYSVSREKKESFPLTVTSAQKNPTAFYLCASRDPSGGERQPQHFGDGTRLSIL.

In this sample, this clonotype is large. The chain employs TRBV6-6 and TRBJ1-5; D is perhaps TRBD1 (5 bases). Germline V lookup: CDR1 MNHNY, CDR2 SVGAGI (reference sequence). The V and J ends lost 7 bases and 5 bases respectively, with 21 bases between them. CDR3 length: 16 residues. The CDR3 region is CASTIQAGGPYQPQHF. The DNA for the CDR3 is TGTGCCAGCACCATTCAGGCCGGGGGTCCCTATCAGCCCCAGCATTTT.

Judged by abundance, this clonotype is medium-sized. The V and J genes are TRBV18 and TRBJ1-5; D might be TRBD1 (5 bases). There are 16 residues in the CDR3. CDR1 and CDR2 (germline): KGHSH, LQKENI. Trimming left V 3 bases short and J 3 bases short, with 15 bases between. CDR3 in DNA: TGTGCCAGCTCACCCCCGGGGGGTCTGAACAATCAGCCCCAGCATTTT. This codes for CASSPPGGLNNQPQHF.

This clonotype appeared a few times. J is TRBJ2-7 and V is TRBV5-1; no clear D. The CDR3 length is 14 residues. The V end was cut by 1 base, the J end by 0 bases, with 8 bases between. Per the germline V gene, CDR1 is SGHRS and CDR2 is YFSETQ. The CDR3 nucleotides read TGCGCCAGCAGCTTGCGAGGTGCCTCCTACGAGCAGTACTTC. It is translated as CASSLRGASYEQYF.

Judged by abundance, this clonotype is medium-sized. The chain combines TRBV20-1 with TRBJ1-6; possible D gene TRBD1, 5 bases. The length of the CDR3 is 15 residues. CDR1 and CDR2 (germline): DFQATT, SNEGSKA (reference sequence). Trimming removed 4 bases at V and 4 bases at J, with 14 bases between. The CDR3 nucleotides read TGCAGTGCTACGCCCGGGGGACCTTATAATTCACCCCTCCACTTT. It codes for CSATPGGPYNSPLHF.

This clonotype is termed medium-sized. This chain links TRBV9 with TRBJ1-4; TRBD1 aligns across 8 bases. The CDR3 length is 15 residues. Germline assignment: CDR1 SGDLS and CDR2 YYNGEE. J was trimmed by 8 bases and V by 4 bases; bases with no gene match: 10. This chain's CDR3 is CASSSLDRVDEKLFF. The CDR3 region has the DNA TGTGCCAGCAGCTCGTTGGACAGGGTTGACGAAAAACTGTTTTTT. The full variable domain, rest sourced from reference TRBV9 and TRBJ1-4, is DSGVTQTPKHLITATGQRVTLRCSPRSGDLSVYWYQQSLDQGLQFLIQYYNGEERAKGNILERFSAQQFPDLHSELNLSSLELGDSALYFCASSSLDRVDEKLFFGSGTQLSVL.

By frequency in the sample, this clonotype is medium-sized (0.01 to 0.1%). The chain is built from TRBV5-1 and TRBJ2-4, with TRBD1 matching over 8 bases. V lost 0 bases to trimming and J lost 7 bases; unmatched junction nucleotides: 3. This CDR3 has 14 amino acids. CDR1 SGHRS and CDR2 YFSETQ come from the germline V gene. In DNA form, the CDR3 reads TGCGCCAGCAGCTTGGCAGGACAGGGCAACATTCAGTACTTC. It is translated as CASSLAGQGNIQYF.

The chain employs TRBV5-5 and TRBJ2-1; 10 bases align to TRBD2. CDR1 and CDR2 (germline): SGHKS, YYEKEE (reference sequence). CDR3 length: 15 amino acids. The J segment lost 7 bases and the V segment lost 0 bases, leaving 4 bases of the junction unmatched. The CDR3 bases are TGTGCCAGCAGCTTGGAAGGACTAGCGGTTAATGAGCAGTTCTTC. Its translation: CASSLEGLAVNEQFF.

By share, this clonotype ranks as medium-sized. The J gene is TRBJ2-6, the V gene TRBV3-2. TRBV3-2 counts as a pseudogene. CDR3 size: 14 residues. In nucleotides, the CDR3 is TGTGCCAGCAGCCAAGAGAACGGGGCCAACGTCCTGACTTTC. This gives the protein CASSQENGANVLTF.

The chain recombines TRBV5-5 with TRBJ1-5; unclear D gene. The germline CDR1 and CDR2 sequences are SGHKS and YYEKEE (reference sequence). The ends were cut back, 0 bases at V and 0 bases at J, with 7 bases in the middle. The CDR3 is made up of 15 amino acids. CDR3 in amino acids: CASSLELVSNQPQHF. The CDR3 coding sequence is TGTGCCAGCAGCTTGGAACTCGTTAGCAATCAGCCCCAGCATTTT.

By its share, this clonotype is medium-sized (0.01 to 0.1%). The V gene is TRBV6-2 or TRBV6-3, the J gene TRBJ1-6, with 8 bases fitting TRBD1. The V and J ends lost 2 bases and 6 bases, in that order; junction bases with no gene match: 3. In germline, CDR1 is MNHEY, CDR2 SVGEGT. The CDR3 runs to 15 residues. DNA for the CDR3: TGTGCCAGCAGTTACCCCACAGGGGGTAATTCACCCCTCCACTTT. It encodes CASSYPTGGNSPLHF.